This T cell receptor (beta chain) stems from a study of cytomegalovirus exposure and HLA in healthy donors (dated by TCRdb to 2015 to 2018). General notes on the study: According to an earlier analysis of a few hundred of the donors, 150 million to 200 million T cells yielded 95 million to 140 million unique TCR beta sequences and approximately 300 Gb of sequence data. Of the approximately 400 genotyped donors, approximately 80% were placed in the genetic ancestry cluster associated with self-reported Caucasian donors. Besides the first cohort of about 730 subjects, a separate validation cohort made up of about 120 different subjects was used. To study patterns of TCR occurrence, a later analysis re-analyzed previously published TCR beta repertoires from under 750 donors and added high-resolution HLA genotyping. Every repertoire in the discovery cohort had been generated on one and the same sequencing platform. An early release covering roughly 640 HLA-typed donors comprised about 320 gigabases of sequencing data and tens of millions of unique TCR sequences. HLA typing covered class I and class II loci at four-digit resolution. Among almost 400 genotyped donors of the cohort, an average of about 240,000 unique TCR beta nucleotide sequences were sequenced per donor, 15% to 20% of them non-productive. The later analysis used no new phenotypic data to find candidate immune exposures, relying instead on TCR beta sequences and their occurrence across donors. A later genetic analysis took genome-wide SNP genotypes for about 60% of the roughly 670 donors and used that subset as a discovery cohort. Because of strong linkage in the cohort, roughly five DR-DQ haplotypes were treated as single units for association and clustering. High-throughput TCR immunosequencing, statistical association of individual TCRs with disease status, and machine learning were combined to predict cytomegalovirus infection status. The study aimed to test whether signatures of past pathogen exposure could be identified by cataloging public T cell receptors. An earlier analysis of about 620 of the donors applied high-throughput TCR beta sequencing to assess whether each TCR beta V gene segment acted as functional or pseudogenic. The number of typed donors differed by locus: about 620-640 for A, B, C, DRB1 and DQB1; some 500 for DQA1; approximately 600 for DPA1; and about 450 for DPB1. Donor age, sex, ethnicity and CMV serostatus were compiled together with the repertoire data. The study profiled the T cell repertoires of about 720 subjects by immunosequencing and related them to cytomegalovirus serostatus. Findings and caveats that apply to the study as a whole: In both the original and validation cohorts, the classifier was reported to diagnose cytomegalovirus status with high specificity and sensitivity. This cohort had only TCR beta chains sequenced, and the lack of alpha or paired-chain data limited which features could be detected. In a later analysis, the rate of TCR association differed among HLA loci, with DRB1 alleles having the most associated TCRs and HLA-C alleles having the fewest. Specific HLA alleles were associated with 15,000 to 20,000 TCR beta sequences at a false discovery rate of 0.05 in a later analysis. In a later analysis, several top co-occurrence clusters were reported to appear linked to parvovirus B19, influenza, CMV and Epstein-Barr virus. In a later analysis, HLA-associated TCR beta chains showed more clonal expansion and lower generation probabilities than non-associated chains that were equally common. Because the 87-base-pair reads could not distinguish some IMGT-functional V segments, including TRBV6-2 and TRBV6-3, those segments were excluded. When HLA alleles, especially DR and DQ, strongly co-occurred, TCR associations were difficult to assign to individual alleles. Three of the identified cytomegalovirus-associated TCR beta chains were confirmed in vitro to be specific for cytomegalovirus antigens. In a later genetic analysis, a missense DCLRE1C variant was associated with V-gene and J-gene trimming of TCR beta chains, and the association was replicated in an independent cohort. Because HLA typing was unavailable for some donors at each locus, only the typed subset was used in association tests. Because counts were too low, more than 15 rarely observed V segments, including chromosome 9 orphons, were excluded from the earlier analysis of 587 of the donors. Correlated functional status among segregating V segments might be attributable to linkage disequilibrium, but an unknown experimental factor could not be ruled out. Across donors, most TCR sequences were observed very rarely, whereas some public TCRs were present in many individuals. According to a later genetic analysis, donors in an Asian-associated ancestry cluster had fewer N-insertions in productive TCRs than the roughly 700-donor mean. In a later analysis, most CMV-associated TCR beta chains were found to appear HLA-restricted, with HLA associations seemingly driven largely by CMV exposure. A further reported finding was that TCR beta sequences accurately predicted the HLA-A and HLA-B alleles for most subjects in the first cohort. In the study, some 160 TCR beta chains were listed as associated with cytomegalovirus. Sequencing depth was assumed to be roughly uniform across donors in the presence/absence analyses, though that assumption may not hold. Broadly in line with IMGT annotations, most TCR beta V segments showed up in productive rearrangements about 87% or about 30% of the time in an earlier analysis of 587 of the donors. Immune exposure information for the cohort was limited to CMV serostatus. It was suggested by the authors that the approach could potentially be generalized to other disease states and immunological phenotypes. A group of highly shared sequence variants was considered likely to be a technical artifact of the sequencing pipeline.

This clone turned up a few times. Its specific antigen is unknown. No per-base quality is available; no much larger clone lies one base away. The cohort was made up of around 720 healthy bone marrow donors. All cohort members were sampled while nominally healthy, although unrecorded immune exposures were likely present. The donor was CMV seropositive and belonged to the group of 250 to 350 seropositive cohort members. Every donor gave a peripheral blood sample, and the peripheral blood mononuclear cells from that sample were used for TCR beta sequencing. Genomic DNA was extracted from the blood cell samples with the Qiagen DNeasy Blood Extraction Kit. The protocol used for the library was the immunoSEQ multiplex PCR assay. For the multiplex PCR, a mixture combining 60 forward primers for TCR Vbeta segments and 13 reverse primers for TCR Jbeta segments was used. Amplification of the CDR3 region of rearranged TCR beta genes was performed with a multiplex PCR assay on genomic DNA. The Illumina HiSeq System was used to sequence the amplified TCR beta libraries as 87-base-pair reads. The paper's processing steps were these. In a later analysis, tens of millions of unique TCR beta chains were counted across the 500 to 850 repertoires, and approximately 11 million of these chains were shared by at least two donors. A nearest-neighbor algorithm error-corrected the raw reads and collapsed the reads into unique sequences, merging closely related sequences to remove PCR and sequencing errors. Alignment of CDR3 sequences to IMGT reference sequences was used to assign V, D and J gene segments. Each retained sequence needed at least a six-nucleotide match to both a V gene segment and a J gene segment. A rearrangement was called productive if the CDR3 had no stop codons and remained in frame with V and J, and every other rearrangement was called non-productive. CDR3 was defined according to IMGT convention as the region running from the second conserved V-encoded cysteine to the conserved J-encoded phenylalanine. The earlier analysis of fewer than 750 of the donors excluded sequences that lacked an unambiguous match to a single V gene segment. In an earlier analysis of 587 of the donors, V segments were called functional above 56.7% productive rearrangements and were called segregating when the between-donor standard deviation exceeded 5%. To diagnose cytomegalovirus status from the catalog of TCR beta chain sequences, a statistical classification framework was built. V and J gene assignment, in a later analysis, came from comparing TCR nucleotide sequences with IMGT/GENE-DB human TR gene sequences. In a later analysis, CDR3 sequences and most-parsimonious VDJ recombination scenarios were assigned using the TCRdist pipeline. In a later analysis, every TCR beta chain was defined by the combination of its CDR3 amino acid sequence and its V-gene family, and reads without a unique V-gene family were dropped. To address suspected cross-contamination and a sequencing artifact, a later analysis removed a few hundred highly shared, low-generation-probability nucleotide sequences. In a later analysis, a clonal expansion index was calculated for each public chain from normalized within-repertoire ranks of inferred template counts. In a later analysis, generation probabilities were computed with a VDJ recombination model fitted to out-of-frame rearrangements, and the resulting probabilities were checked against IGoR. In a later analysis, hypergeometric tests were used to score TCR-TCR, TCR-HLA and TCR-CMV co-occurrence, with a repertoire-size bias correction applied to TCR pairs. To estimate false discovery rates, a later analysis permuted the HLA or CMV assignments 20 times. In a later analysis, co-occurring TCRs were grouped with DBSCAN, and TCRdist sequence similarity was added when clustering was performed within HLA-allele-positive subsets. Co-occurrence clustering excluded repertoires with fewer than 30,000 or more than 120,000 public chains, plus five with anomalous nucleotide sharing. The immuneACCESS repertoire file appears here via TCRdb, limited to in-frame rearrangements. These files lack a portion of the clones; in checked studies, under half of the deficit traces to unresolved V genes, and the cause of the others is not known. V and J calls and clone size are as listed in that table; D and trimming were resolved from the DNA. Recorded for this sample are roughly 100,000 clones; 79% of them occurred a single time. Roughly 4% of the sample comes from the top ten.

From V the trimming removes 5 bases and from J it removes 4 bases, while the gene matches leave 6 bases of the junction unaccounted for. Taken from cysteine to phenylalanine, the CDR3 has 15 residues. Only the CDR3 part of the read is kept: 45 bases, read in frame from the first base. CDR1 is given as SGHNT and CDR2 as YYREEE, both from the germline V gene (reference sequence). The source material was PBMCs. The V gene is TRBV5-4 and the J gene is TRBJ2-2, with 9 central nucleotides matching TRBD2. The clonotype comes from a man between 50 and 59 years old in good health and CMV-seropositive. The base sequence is TGTGCCAGCAGTGCGGGGGGGACAGTCACCGGGGAGCTGTTTTTT. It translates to CASSAGGTVTGELFF.